This TCR beta chain is drawn from a study of identifying expanded T cells in peripheral blood. The table came from immunoSEQ multiplex PCR; TCRdb's copy has only in-frame clones and leaves some out. The sample records approximately 90,000 clones, approximately 81% being singletons. Turning to this clone: Its target is unknown.

Unmatched junction bases numbered 5, after V lost 4 bases and J lost 4 bases. Germline V gives CDR1 SGHTA, CDR2 FQGNSA. The CDR3 runs to 14 residues. General study findings and limits: Variance in clone template counts between roughly 2-week samples significantly increased with total template count across all healthy donors. About 1.2 clones differed between technical replicates, versus around 15 and 19 over time.

This clonotype was sampled from a person between 18 and 70 years old in good health. The V call is TRBV7-2, the J call TRBJ1-1; 8 bases agree with TRBD1. Material for sequencing was blood. CDR3 loop: CASSYNRGATEAFF. CDR3 in DNA: TGTGCCAGCAGCTACAACAGGGGGGCCACTGAAGCTTTCTTT.